This T cell receptor (beta chain) was recovered during a study of long-term antiretroviral therapy in people with HIV. Study-wide results and caveats: Across all time points, the repertoire was dominated by clones that expanded before ART. CDR3 lengths in HIV samples spanned a narrower range than controls.

Only United States sites treated participants with HIV. Assay version v3.0 of immunoSEQ was used, and it was run at survey level. Profiling relied on immunoSEQ multiplex PCR, and the TCRdb table lists in-frame clones only, not all of them. Of under 30,000 clones detected, about nine tenths appear once; the ten largest clones hold around 6.8%. Comments on this clone: No antigen is known for it.

The clonotype originates from a man aged 45 to 65 with HIV. The sample in question was unsorted PBMCs, obtained 5 years before starting antiretroviral therapy.

Written as DNA, the CDR3 is TGCGCCAGCAGCCAGACTAGCGGGAGTTCCTACGAGCAGTACTTC. Translation: CASSQTSGSSYEQYF. The V gene is TRBV5-1, the J gene TRBJ2-7; TRBD2 matches at 12 bases. The V gene end was trimmed by 4 bases and the J gene end by 1 base; junction bases not matched to a gene: 3. Germline lookup yields CDR1 SGHRS and CDR2 YFSETQ. The length of the CDR3 is 15 residues.